This note documents a single T cell receptor beta chain sequence. The sample is drawn from a study of cytotoxic CD8 clonotypes in ibrutinib-treated CLL. Assay used: immunoSEQ multiplex PCR; TCRdb lists only in-frame clones, some missing. The data show about 50,000 clones, around 78% seen once. In germline, CDR1 is MNHNS, CDR2 SASEGT. CDR3 length: 13 amino acids. The ends were cut back, 1 base at V and 3 bases at J, with 7 bases in the middle. The sequenced sample was PBMCs, obtained after 24 months of ibrutinib treatment. The origin of this receptor is a human donor with chronic lymphocytic leukemia. The J gene is TRBJ2-7, the V gene TRBV6-1; D is perhaps TRBD2 (6 bases). The CDR3 DNA is TGTGCCAGCAGTGAAGGGGGGGTCTACGAGCAGTACTTC. Protein sequence: CASSEGGVYEQYF.